The T cell receptor (beta chain) described here comes from a study of cytomegalovirus exposure and HLA in healthy donors. Study findings and constraints: Among TCR beta chains, those listed as cytomegalovirus-associated numbered under 200.

It was with 60 Vbeta and 13 Jbeta primers that the PCR ran. TCRdb's table, derived via immunoSEQ multiplex PCR, lists solely in-frame clones and lacks some. The sample consists of about 110,000 clones, 82% of them appearing once. As concerns this clone: Its antigen is undetermined.

V shed 4 bases, J shed 10 bases, and the junction held 5 bases outside the gene matches. This CDR3 is 15 amino acids long. Germline-derived CDR1 and CDR2 are SNHLY and FYNNEI. Source material: PBMCs. The sequence was obtained from a man aged 25-45 years in good health and CMV-seropositive. The V gene is TRBV2, the J gene TRBJ2-1; 15 bases agree with TRBD2. CDR3 protein: CASSGRTSGGAEQFF. The CDR3 region has the DNA TGTGCCAGCAGTGGTAGGACTAGCGGGGGGGCGGAGCAGTTCTTC.